This T cell receptor (beta chain) was identified in a study of blood T cell repertoires in COVID-19. Study-wide background: Some COVID-19 samples were acute and others convalescent; all came from the United States, Italy and Spain. PBMCs, B-cell-depleted T cells, or T cells were the source of the cDNA or gDNA that made up the material.

V was clipped by 0 bases and J by 2 bases, with 11 bases between them. Germline V gene data show CDR1 as SGHTA and CDR2 as FQGNSA. CDR3 length: 16 residues. In the original workflow: Reference gene primer amplification gave nucleated cell count estimates. Method: immunoSEQ multiplex PCR; TCRdb's copy keeps in-frame clones and lacks some. V and J calls and clone size come straight from that table; D and trimming were deduced from the DNA. The table has about 190,000 clones, around 78% seen once. The TCR sequence derives from a woman of 80 years or more with active or convalescent COVID-19. This rearrangement joins TRBV7-2 to TRBJ2-1, with D maybe TRBD2 (6 bases). The specimen was peripheral blood. CDR3 amino acids: CASSLAGGSTYNEQFF. The CDR3 bases are TGTGCCAGCAGCTTAGCCGGGGGAAGCACCTACAATGAGCAGTTCTTC.